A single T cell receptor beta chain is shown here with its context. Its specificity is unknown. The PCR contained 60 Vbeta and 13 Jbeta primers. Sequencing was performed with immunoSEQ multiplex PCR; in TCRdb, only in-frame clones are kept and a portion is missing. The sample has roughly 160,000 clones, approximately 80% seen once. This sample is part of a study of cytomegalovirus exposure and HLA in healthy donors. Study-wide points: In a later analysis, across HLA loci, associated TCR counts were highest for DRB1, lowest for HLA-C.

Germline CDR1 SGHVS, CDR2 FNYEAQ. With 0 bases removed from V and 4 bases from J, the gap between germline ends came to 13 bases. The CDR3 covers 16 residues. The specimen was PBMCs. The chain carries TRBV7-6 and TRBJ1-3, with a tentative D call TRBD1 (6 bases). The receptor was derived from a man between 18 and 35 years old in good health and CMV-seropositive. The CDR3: CASSLAFGTLGNTIYF. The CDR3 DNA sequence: TGTGCCAGCAGCTTAGCTTTTGGGACACTCGGAAACACCATATATTTT.